This TCR beta chain was sequenced for a study of blood T cells in healthy people across ages. Next came a second PCR, run for about 6 to 11 cycles, which used a sample-barcoded 5' primer along with a J-beta primer mix. TCRdb used MiXCR to reprocess the 5' RACE reads, holding one entry per CDR3 protein. This sample has around 1,700,000 distinct CDR3 sequences; about 28% occur once, and the top ten carry 7.7%. The CDR3 sequence is 15 residues long. V lost 4 bases, J lost 6 bases, and 10 bases stayed unmatched. The germline CDR1 and CDR2 sequences are LGHDT and YNNKEL (reference sequence). Sequenced input: blood. The TCR sequence derives from a woman aged 25 to 39 in good health. This chain connects TRBV3-1 to TRBJ2-5; 8 bases map to TRBD1. This CDR3 is CASSPDRGLGQTQYF. CDR3 nucleotides: TGTGCCAGCAGCCCCGACAGGGGATTGGGTCAGACCCAGTACTTC.